Listed below are T cell receptor beta chains from one sample, sequenced in a study of blood T cell repertoires in COVID-19. The repertoire was sequenced with immunoSEQ multiplex PCR; TCRdb's copy has only in-frame clones and lacks some. In the table there are 150,000 to 200,000 clones, around 85% of which are singletons. Source material: peripheral blood. These receptor sequences come from a man in his sixties with acute or convalescent COVID-19. Each CDR3 is given with its conserved first and last residue. Fields, in order: J gene, V gene, clone size, D gene, CDR3 DNA, CDR3 protein. The D gene is left open where the match is weak. Rows may omit the clone size; those that give it use once, few, many or a size class.

TRBJ2-5	TRBV5-1	NA	NA	TGCGCCAGCAGCTCGGCCGGAGGGGAGACCCAGTACTTC	CASSSAGGETQYF
TRBJ1-2	TRBV3-1/TRBV3-2	NA	NA	TGTGCCAGCAGCCAAGCCGCAGTGAACTATGGCTACACCTTC	CASSQAAVNYGYTF
TRBJ2-7	TRBV5-4	NA	TRBD2	TGTGCCAGCAGCTTGGGGACTAGCGGGAGCTACGAGCAGTACTTC	CASSLGTSGSYEQYF
TRBJ1-1	TRBV11-2	NA	TRBD1	TGTGCCAGCAGCCCTAGGGGGCGTAGAACTGAAGCTTTCTTT	CASSPRGRRTEAFF
TRBJ1-2	TRBV24-1	NA	NA	TGTGCCACCAGTGAAGCGGGAAACAATGGCTACACCTTC	CATSEAGNNGYTF
TRBJ1-6	TRBV28	NA	NA	TGTGCCAGCAGAAAATCGGGACAATATAATTCACCCCTCCACTTT	CASRKSGQYNSPLHF
TRBJ1-5	TRBV6-5	once	NA	TGTGCCAGCAGCCTAACAGCTCTCACAGGTCAGCCCCAGCATTTT	CASSLTALTGQPQHF
TRBJ2-3	TRBV28	NA	TRBD2	TGTGCCAGCAGCCCGGGACTAGCGGCTAGCACAGATACGCAGTATTTT	CASSPGLAASTDTQYF
TRBJ2-7	TRBV6-5	NA	NA	TGTGCCCCGGGGAAGGGAAACTACGAGCAGTACTTC	CAPGKGNYEQYF
TRBJ2-3	TRBV6-1	NA	NA	TGTGCCTCGAGCTCTAGCACAGATACGCAGTATTTT	CASSSSTDTQYF
TRBJ2-5	TRBV27	NA	TRBD2	TGTGCCAGCAGTTTTAGACGGGAGGCGATTAGTCTGGAAGAGACCCAGTACTTC	CASSFRREAISLEETQYF
TRBJ1-1	TRBV7-3	NA	TRBD1	TGTGCCAGCAGCTTTCAGGGGGTAGGTGAAGCTTTCTTT	CASSFQGVGEAFF
TRBJ1-5	TRBV5-1	NA	NA	TGCGCCAGCAGCCGTACAGGGAATAGCAATCAGCCCCAGCATTTT	CASSRTGNSNQPQHF
TRBJ2-1	TRBV5-4	NA	TRBD2	TGTGCCAGCAGCTATGGAGGCGGGAGCTCCTACAATGAGCAGTTCTTC	CASSYGGGSSYNEQFF
TRBJ2-3	TRBV7-8	NA	NA	TGTGCCAGCAGCCACCGACGGGTGTCAGATACGCAGTATTTT	CASSHRRVSDTQYF
TRBJ1-5	TRBV15	NA	TRBD1	TGTGCCACCGGAGACAGGGACGGGCCTATTGATCAGCCCCAGCATTTT	CATGDRDGPIDQPQHF
TRBJ2-7	TRBV30	many	TRBD2	TGTGCCTGGAGGGAAGGCTCCGGACTAGTCAAGCAGTACTTC	CAWREGSGLVKQYF
TRBJ1-2	TRBV28	NA	TRBD1	TGTGCCAGCAGTCTCCCAGGGGGCGCAAGCTACACCTTC	CASSLPGGASYTF
TRBJ2-2	TRBV11-2	NA	NA	TGTGCCAGCAGCTTAATGGGAGTTGGGGAGCTGTTTTTT	CASSLMGVGELFF
TRBJ2-4	TRBV28	NA	TRBD2	TGTGCCAGCAGACGCGGGGGGGACGCCAAAAACATTCAGTACTTC	CASRRGGDAKNIQYF
TRBJ2-7	TRBV5-1	NA	TRBD2	TGCGCCAGCAGCCCCGGGACTAGCGGGAGAGGATACGAGCAGTACTTC	CASSPGTSGRGYEQYF
TRBJ2-1	TRBV28	NA	NA	TGTGCCAGCAGTTCGGACAGCAATGAGCAGTTCTTC	CASSSDSNEQFF
TRBJ2-7	TRBV2	NA	TRBD2	TGTGCCAGCCACAAGGGGCTAGCGGGAGGGAAGCAGTACTTC	CASHKGLAGGKQYF
TRBJ1-5	TRBV10-3	NA	NA	TGTGCCATCAGTGATGGGCGGGGCTATCAGCCCCAGCATTTT	CAISDGRGYQPQHF
TRBJ1-5	TRBV5-1	NA	NA	TGCGCCAGCAGCTTGTTTAGGGGCCAGCCCCAGCATTTT	CASSLFRGQPQHF
TRBJ2-1	TRBV21-1	NA	NA	TGTGCCAGCAGCAAAGCGCTGTTGGGGACTAGCGGGAAGAATGAGCAGTTCTTC	CASSKALLGTSGKNEQFF
TRBJ2-7	TRBV5-1	NA	NA	TGCGCCAGCAGCTTGGAGCTCGGGTACGAGCAGTACTTC	CASSLELGYEQYF
TRBJ2-5	TRBV3-1/TRBV3-2	NA	NA	TGTGCCAGCAGCCAAGTCCGGGAAGGCGAGACCCAGTACTTC	CASSQVREGETQYF
TRBJ1-1	TRBV2	NA	NA	TGTGCCAGCAGTGTTAATGTGCAGGGTGAAGCTTTCTTT	CASSVNVQGEAFF
TRBJ2-3	TRBV7-9	NA	NA	TGTGCCAGCAGCTTAGTGTCCGATACGGAGTATTTT	CASSLVSDTEYF
TRBJ1-5	TRBV6-5	NA	TRBD1	TGTGCCAGCACTCGGGACAGGGATCAGCCCCAGCATTTT	CASTRDRDQPQHF
TRBJ2-7	TRBV19	NA	NA	TGTGCCAGTAGCCCTCGTCGGGGTAATCGCCACGAGCAGTACTTC	CASSPRRGNRHEQYF
TRBJ2-1	TRBV7-9	NA	TRBD1	TGTGCCAGCAGCCCCCCGGGACGGGACAGGGGCTACAATGAGCAGTTCTTC	CASSPPGRDRGYNEQFF
TRBJ1-1	TRBV7-9	NA	NA	TGTGCCAGCCGACCAGACTCCACAGGGTTCACTGAAGCTTTCTTT	CASRPDSTGFTEAFF
TRBJ1-3	TRBV15	once	NA	TGTGCCACCGGGGGGGCAACTGGAAACACCATATATTTT	CATGGATGNTIYF
TRBJ1-2	TRBV28	NA	NA	TGTGCCAGCCAGACCTCGGCCCCCCGGGGGATAGGAGGCTACACCTTC	CASQTSAPRGIGGYTF
TRBJ2-7	TRBV7-2	NA	NA	TGTGCCAGCAGCTTAGGCGGCTCAAAAAGCTCCTACGAGCAGTACTTC	CASSLGGSKSSYEQYF
TRBJ2-3	TRBV24-1	NA	TRBD2	TGTGCCACCAGTGACCCAGGTCGGACTAGCGAGATCACAGATACGCAGTATTTT	CATSDPGRTSEITDTQYF
TRBJ2-3	TRBV5-4	NA	TRBD2	TGTGCCAGCAGCTGGACTAGCGGGGTTATGACAGATACGCAGTATTTT	CASSWTSGVMTDTQYF
TRBJ2-2	TRBV7-8	NA	NA	TGTGCCAGCAGCTTAGTTCAGGACAGCCTACGCGGGGAGCTGTTTTTT	CASSLVQDSLRGELFF
TRBJ1-4	TRBV7-6	NA	NA	TGTGCCAGCAGCTTAGACGGAGGGGCGAGTGAAAAACTGTTTTTT	CASSLDGGASEKLFF
TRBJ1-4	TRBV29-1	NA	TRBD1	TGCAGCGTTGAAGATGGGCAGGGGGGCGGAAAACTGTTTTTT	CSVEDGQGGGKLFF
TRBJ1-1	TRBV18	NA	NA	TGTGCCAGCTCCCGAGGGGGGGCGCAGGCTGAAGCTTTCTTT	CASSRGGAQAEAFF
TRBJ1-4	TRBV11-2	NA	NA	TGTGCCAGCAGCTTACGGGAAAAACTGTTTTTT	CASSLREKLFF
TRBJ2-5	TRBV18	NA	TRBD1	TGTGCCAGCTCACCTCCGACAGGGGTTTTGGAGACCCAGTACTTC	CASSPPTGVLETQYF
TRBJ2-5	TRBV11-1	NA	NA	TGTGCCAGCAGCACTATGAGCTGGTGGGGGCTGGAGACCCAGTACTTC	CASSTMSWWGLETQYF
TRBJ2-1	TRBV7-6	NA	NA	TGTGCCAGCAGCTTAGGGCTAGCGAGAACGAATGAGCAGTTCTTC	CASSLGLARTNEQFF
TRBJ2-7	TRBV13	NA	NA	TGTGCCAGCTCGGTGGGCGGGAACTACGAGCAGTACTTC	CASSVGGNYEQYF
TRBJ2-5	TRBV7-9	NA	TRBD1	TGTGCCAGCAGCTTCCGGACAGGCCTGATAGGAGAGACCCAGTACTTC	CASSFRTGLIGETQYF
TRBJ1-2	TRBV10-3	NA	NA	TGTGCCATCATGGAGGGGGAGGGTGGCTACACCTTC	CAIMEGEGGYTF
TRBJ1-2	TRBV3-1/TRBV3-2	NA	NA	TGTGCCAGCAGCCAAACTGATAACTATGGCTACACCTTC	CASSQTDNYGYTF
TRBJ1-1	TRBV19	NA	TRBD1	TGTGCCAGTAGTATAGAACCAATCCGGGACAGGGATAGGATGAACACTGAAGCTTTCTTT	CASSIEPIRDRDRMNTEAFF
TRBJ2-6	TRBV15	NA	TRBD1	TGTGCCACCAGCAGGTTAGGGACAGATACCCGCTCTGGGGCCAACGTCCTGACTTTC	CATSRLGTDTRSGANVLTF